This T cell receptor (beta chain) is drawn from a study of shared clonotypes between healthy human individuals. Study-level results: Blood alone was sampled, and tissue repertoires likely differ. Naive subsets, compared against memory subsets, generally had larger estimated richness values. What rarefaction showed was incomplete sorted-subset sequencing despite large depth.

Positively selected for CCR7, the CD45RO-negative cells used as naive CD8 cells excluded terminally differentiated effector memory CD45RA+ cells. Worth noting for this clone: Its antigen is still unknown.

Authors' processing steps: ImmunoSEQ junction-only sequences lacked quality scores, so their filtering differed. TCRdb keeps only in-frame clones here, not all; method: immunoSEQ multiplex PCR. V, J and clone size are taken as reported in that table, and D and trimming were inferred from the DNA itself. The table lists about 820,000 clones, around 92% of them singletons. Trimming cost V 0 bases and J 4 bases, with 12 bases left between them. From germline, CDR1 is GTSNPN and CDR2 SVGIG (reference sequence). This CDR3 contains 15 residues. The clonotype was recovered from a man aged 30 to 45 in good health. The specimen was naive CD8+ T cells sorted from blood. The rearrangement uses TRBV30 and TRBJ1-4, with D tentatively TRBD1 (5 bases). CDR3 bases: TGTGCCTGGAGTGTAGTGGGACGGATTAATGAAAAACTGTTTTTT. As protein: CAWSVVGRINEKLFF.